The clone carrying this T cell receptor (beta chain) was found once. This sample was included in a study of T cells in Graves' hyperthyroidism and ophthalmopathy. Template material for amplifying TCR beta CDR3 regions consisted of RNA transcripts. HTBI primers were the set used in a first-round RT-PCR of the TCR CDR3. TCRdb processed the multiplex PCR reads anew with MiXCR; each CDR3 protein has one entry. This table holds about 200,000 distinct CDR3 sequences, 15% to 20% found once. Sequencing was performed on blood. The sequence derives from a man between 40 and 49 years old with Graves' hyperthyroidism.

The CDR3 nucleotides are TGTGCCAGCAGCCAAGCCAGAGCGGGAGCGCAGTATTTT. Translating gives CASSQARAGAQYF. The chain carries TRBV7-3 and TRBJ2-3; 8 nucleotides line up with TRBD2. The CDR3 is made up of 13 amino acids. Germline V gene data show CDR1 as SGHTA and CDR2 as FQGTGA. V trimming: 5 bases; J trimming: 10 bases; junction bases outside the gene matches: 8.